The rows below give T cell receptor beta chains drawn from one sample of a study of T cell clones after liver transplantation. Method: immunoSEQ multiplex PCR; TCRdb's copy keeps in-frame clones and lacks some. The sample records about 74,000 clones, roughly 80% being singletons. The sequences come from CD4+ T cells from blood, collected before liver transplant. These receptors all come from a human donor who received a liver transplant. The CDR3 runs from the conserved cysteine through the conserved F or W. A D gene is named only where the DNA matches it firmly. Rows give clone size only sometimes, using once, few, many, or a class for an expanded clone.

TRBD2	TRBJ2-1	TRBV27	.	TGTGCCAGCAGTTCCCCCCGGGCGGGAGGGCCCGGAGCCTACAATGAGCAGTTCTTC	CASSSPRAGGPGAYNEQFF
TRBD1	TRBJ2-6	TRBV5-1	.	TGCGCCAGCAGCCCAGACAGGGCTGGGGCCAACGTCCTGACTTTC	CASSPDRAGANVLTF
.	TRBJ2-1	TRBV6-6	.	TGTGCCAGCAGCCGCAGCTACTACAATGAGCAGTTCTTC	CASSRSYYNEQFF
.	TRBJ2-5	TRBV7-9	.	TGTGCCAGCAGCTCAAGGGGGTGGGAGACCCAGTACTTC	CASSSRGWETQYF
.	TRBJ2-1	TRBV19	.	TGTGCCAGTAGTATAGAACCCGGCCGGAACAATGAGCAGTTCTTC	CASSIEPGRNNEQFF
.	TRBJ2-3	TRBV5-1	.	TGCGCCAGCAGCTTGTTAAACCCCACAGATACGCAGTATTTT	CASSLLNPTDTQYF
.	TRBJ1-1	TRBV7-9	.	TGTGCCAGCAGCTTAGGGACCGCGAACACTGAAGCTTTCTTT	CASSLGTANTEAFF
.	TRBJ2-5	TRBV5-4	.	TGTGCCAGCAGCTTGGAGGCGAAAGAGACCCAGTACTTC	CASSLEAKETQYF
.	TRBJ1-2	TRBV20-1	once	TGCAGTGGAAGACAGGTTGGCTACACCTTC	CSGRQVGYTF
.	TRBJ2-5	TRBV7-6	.	TGTGCCAGCAGCTTAGCAGAGACCCAGTACTTC	CASSLAETQYF
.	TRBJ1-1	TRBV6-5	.	TGTGCCAGCATCCGCCTGGCCGGAGGCACTGAAGCTTTCTTT	CASIRLAGGTEAFF
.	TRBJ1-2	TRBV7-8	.	TGTGCCAGCAGCTCTAGGAGCGGTGGGGGCTACACCTTC	CASSSRSGGGYTF
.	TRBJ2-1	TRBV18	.	TGTGCCAGCTCACCACTTAGTGTGGATGAGCAGTTCTTC	CASSPLSVDEQFF
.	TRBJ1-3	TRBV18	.	TGTGCCAGCTCACCTCGTCAGGGATTCTCTGGAAACACCATATATTTT	CASSPRQGFSGNTIYF
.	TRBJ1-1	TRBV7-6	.	TGTGCCAGCAGCTTAGTTCCCAATGGGGGCTCCCAATCGGACACTGAAGCTTTCTTT	CASSLVPNGGSQSDTEAFF
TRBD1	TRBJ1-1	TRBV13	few	TGTGCCAGCAGCTACTACAGGGGGGGCACTGAAGCTTTCTTT	CASSYYRGGTEAFF
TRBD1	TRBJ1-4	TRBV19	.	TGTGCCAGTAGTTACGGAACCGGGACAGATAATGAAAAACTGTTTTTT	CASSYGTGTDNEKLFF
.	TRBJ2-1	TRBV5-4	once	TGTGCCAGCAGCCTGGACTGGGCGGATGAGCAGTTCTTC	CASSLDWADEQFF
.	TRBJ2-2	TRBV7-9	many	TGTGCCAGCAGCTCAGGGTCGGGATTCTACACCGGGGAGCTGTTTTTT	CASSSGSGFYTGELFF
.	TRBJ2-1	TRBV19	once	TGTGCCAGTAGTATAGGGCCCAGACCTTCCTACAATGAGCAGTTCTTC	CASSIGPRPSYNEQFF
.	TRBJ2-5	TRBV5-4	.	TGTGCCAGCAGCGCCCTAGGACACTCGCAAGAGACCCAGTACTTC	CASSALGHSQETQYF
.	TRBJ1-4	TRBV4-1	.	TGCGCCAGCAACAGAGTTGGAACTAATGAAAAACTGTTTTTT	CASNRVGTNEKLFF
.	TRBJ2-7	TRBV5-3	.	TGTGCCAGAAGCTTGGACCAGGGCCCCTACGAGCAGTACTTC	CARSLDQGPYEQYF
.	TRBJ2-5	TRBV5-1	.	TGCGCCAGCAGCCGCTCTACGAATGGACCGGAAGAGACCCAGTACTTC	CASSRSTNGPEETQYF
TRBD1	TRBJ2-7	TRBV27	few	TGTGCCATCCGACAGGGGGCTAGCTACGAGCAGTACTTC	CAIRQGASYEQYF
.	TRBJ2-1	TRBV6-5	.	TGTGCCAGCACCCAGGGGGGTGAGCAGTTCTTC	CASTQGGEQFF
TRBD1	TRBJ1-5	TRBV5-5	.	TGTGCCAGCAGCCTCGAACCGGGACAGGGGAATCAGCCCCAGCATTTT	CASSLEPGQGNQPQHF
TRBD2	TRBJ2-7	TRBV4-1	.	TGCGCCAGCAGCGCCACTAGCGGGATATACGAGCAGTACTTC	CASSATSGIYEQYF
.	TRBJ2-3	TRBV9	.	TGTGCCAGCAGCGTAGCGCCCGTGAGCACAGATACGCAGTATTTT	CASSVAPVSTDTQYF
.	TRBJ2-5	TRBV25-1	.	TGTGCCAGCAGTGGGAGGGGAGGAGGAGAAGAGACCCAGTACTTC	CASSGRGGGEETQYF
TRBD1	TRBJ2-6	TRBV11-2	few	TGTGCCAGCAGCTCCTACAGGGGGCGAGGGGCCAACGTCCTGACTTTC	CASSSYRGRGANVLTF
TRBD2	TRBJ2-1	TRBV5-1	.	TGCGCCAGCAGCTTGTCCTCTAGCGGGAGGGGTGAGCAGTTCTTC	CASSLSSSGRGEQFF
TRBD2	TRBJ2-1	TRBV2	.	TGTGCCAGCAGCTCTGACGACGGGGGGAACATAGAGCAGTTCTTC	CASSSDDGGNIEQFF
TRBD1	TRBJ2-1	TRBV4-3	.	TGCGCCAGCAGCCCCGACAGGGACAGGGTAAATGAGCAGTTCTTC	CASSPDRDRVNEQFF
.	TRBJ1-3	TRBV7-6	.	TGTGCCAGCAGCTTAGCCAGGTTCTCTGGAAACACCATATATTTT	CASSLARFSGNTIYF
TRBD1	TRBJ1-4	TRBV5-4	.	TGTGCCAGCAGCGAGGGACAGGGTGATGAAAAACTGTTTTTT	CASSEGQGDEKLFF
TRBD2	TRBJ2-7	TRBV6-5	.	TGTGCCAGCAGGCGGGAGGGTGCCTACGAGCAGTACTTC	CASRREGAYEQYF
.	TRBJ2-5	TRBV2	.	TGTGCCAGCGCTTACCAAGAGACCCAGTACTTC	CASAYQETQYF
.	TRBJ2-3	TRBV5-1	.	TGCGCCAGCAGCTTGCAAAGGGCAGATACGCAGTATTTT	CASSLQRADTQYF
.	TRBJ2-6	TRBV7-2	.	TGTGCCAGCAGCCCGGACGGCCTGGCCCTAGGGGCCAACGTCCTGACTTTC	CASSPDGLALGANVLTF
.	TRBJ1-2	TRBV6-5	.	TGTGCCAGCAGCCCCCCCCTCAGAGGGCCCTATGGCTACACCTTC	CASSPPLRGPYGYTF
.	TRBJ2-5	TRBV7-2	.	TGTGCCAGCAGCTTAATCAGCCAAGAGACCCAGTACTTC	CASSLISQETQYF
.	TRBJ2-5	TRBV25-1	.	TGTGCCAGCGGATCCCGGACCCAGTACTTC	CASGSRTQYF
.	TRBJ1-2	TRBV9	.	TGTGCCAGCAGCGTGGGCCCCCCGACAAACTATGGCTACACCTTC	CASSVGPPTNYGYTF
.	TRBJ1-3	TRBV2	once	TGTGCCAGCAGTTGGGACTTTGGAAACACCATATATTTT	CASSWDFGNTIYF
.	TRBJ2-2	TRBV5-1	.	TGCGCCAGCAACATAGAGGGTAACACCGGGGAGCTGTTTTTT	CASNIEGNTGELFF
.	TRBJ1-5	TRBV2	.	TGTGCCGGTCGGGCCGAACGCAATCAGCCCCAGCATTTT	CAGRAERNQPQHF
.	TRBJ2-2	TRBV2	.	TGTGCCAGCAGTGCCAGGGCTTATCTTGTAAAAGGGGAGCTGTTTTTT	CASSARAYLVKGELFF